Below are 5 T cell receptor beta chains sequenced from a single sample in a study of vaccination effects on CD4 cells after COVID-19. The authors isolated CD4+ T cells after around 9 days of culture. For these TCRs, the target antigens are not known. Profiling relied on immunoSEQ multiplex PCR, and the TCRdb table lists in-frame clones only, not all of them. This sample has tens of thousands of clones, with more than 55% found just once. The sequencing here drew on CD4+ T cells from PBMCs cultured without peptide, taken before COVID-19 vaccination. The receptors come from a human donor who received a COVID-19 vaccine.

This clone was counted once. This chain joins TRBV9 and TRBJ2-7; 11 bases line up with TRBD2. The CDR3 consists of 16 residues. Unmatched junction bases numbered 9, after V lost 3 bases and J lost 4 bases. Germline CDR1 reads SGDLS; CDR2 reads YYNGEE. The CDR3 here is CASSEGSGRAIYEQYF. The CDR3 DNA reads as TGTGCCAGCAGCGAGGGTAGCGGGAGGGCCATATACGAGCAGTACTTC.

This clone was picked up a small number of times. CDR3 loop: CSVDPQGSTSSYGYTF. In nucleotides, the CDR3 is TGCAGCGTTGACCCACAGGGTTCCACTTCCAGCTATGGCTACACCTTC. This rearrangement joins TRBV29-1 to TRBJ1-2; D is possibly TRBD1 (6 bases). The CDR3 extends over 16 amino acids. The germline CDR1 and CDR2 sequences are SQVTM and ANQGSEA. The V gene lost 3 bases and the J gene lost 4 bases, with 21 bases spanning the gap.

This clone appeared a few times. The gene calls are TRBV7-9 and TRBJ2-3, with D tentatively TRBD1 (6 bases). The CDR3 covers 16 residues. The germline gives CDR1 SEHNR, CDR2 FQNEAQ (reference sequence). V gave up 4 bases and J gave up 2 bases, with 16 bases separating them. The DNA of the CDR3 is TGTGCCAGCAGCTCACGACAGGTGACTTTCACAGATACGCAGTATTTT. Translating gives CASSSRQVTFTDTQYF.

This clone was observed a handful of times. The chain is built from TRBV6-1 and TRBJ2-2; D is undetermined. V was pared by 2 bases and J by 4 bases, with 20 bases between. The CDR3 is 18 residues long. CDR1 and CDR2 from the germline V gene are MNHNS and SASEGT. CDR3 sequence: CASSEYWGTMWGTGELFF. The CDR3 bases are TGTGCCAGCAGTGAATACTGGGGAACTATGTGGGGCACCGGGGAGCTGTTTTTT.

This chain uses TRBV27 with TRBJ1-1, with a tentative D call TRBD1 (5 bases). The CDR3 sequence is 17 residues long. Germline V gene lookup returns CDR1 MNHEY and CDR2 SMNVEV (reference sequence). V dropped 3 bases and J dropped 0 bases, with 17 bases sitting between them. As DNA, the CDR3 is TGTGCCAGCAGTTTTAGGGCGGGGGTCATCCTGAACACTGAAGCTTTCTTT. Its protein product is CASSFRAGVILNTEAFF.